The sequence of this TCR beta chain was determined in a study of blood T cell repertoires in COVID-19. Study at large: COVID-19 samples collected from the United States, Italy and Spain covered acute and convalescent phases. Sample material is recorded as cDNA or gDNA derived from T cells, B-cell-depleted T cells, or PBMCs.

Per the authors' pipeline: The assay estimated nucleated cells by amplifying reference gene primers. The method was immunoSEQ multiplex PCR; TCRdb's version includes in-frame clones alone and lacks a portion of them. The V and J calls and clone size were taken over from that table, and D and trimming were inferred from the DNA. The sample includes about 280,000 clones, approximately 85% seen only once; the top ten take roughly 5.3%. The CDR3 length is 18 residues. This clonotype originated in a man in his fifties or sixties with active or convalescent COVID-19. Specimen: peripheral blood. The genes are TRBV1 and TRBJ2-1; the table's D call, TRBD2, has no DNA check behind it. TRBV1 is a pseudogene. CDR3 amino acids: CTSSQDLRTSGSYNEQFF. CDR3 in DNA: TGCACCAGCAGCCAAGATCTAAGGACTAGCGGGAGTTACAATGAGCAGTTCTTC.